The 7 T cell receptor beta chains reported below all come from one sample, sequenced in a study of Graves' ophthalmopathy and Graves' hyperthyroidism (dated by TCRdb to the late 2010s). Reads for this sample came from an Illumina HiSeq 2000. For repertoire sequencing, TCR beta CDR3 regions were amplified from RNA transcripts. The first round of RT-PCR was done with HTBI primers and the Qiagen OneStep RT-PCR kit, and was followed by a second round of multiplex PCR, then size selection and purification. In-frame beta chains were kept once TCRdb had trimmed the public reads at Q25 with fastp and called clones with MiXCR. Each entry is one CDR3 protein sequence, shown with its most common DNA and genes. Recorded for this sample are about 620,000 distinct CDR3 sequences; 20% to 25% of them occurred a single time. The top ten clonotypes cover approximately 6.9% of the sample. The specimen was peripheral blood. The receptors were sampled from a woman aged 18-29 years with stable Graves' hyperthyroidism. Some clones in this sample may be carry-over from other donors' samples. Donor details come from another sample of the same person, matched by shared clones.

V and J are TRBV12-3 or TRBV12-4 and TRBJ2-1; TRBD2 matches at 7 bases. Germline trimming cut 5 bases from V and 5 bases from J; bases unmatched to any gene: 3. This CDR3 is built from 13 residues. The CDR3 sequence: CASSMGLHNEQFF. Written as DNA, the CDR3 is TGTGCCAGCAGTATGGGACTACACAATGAGCAGTTCTTC.

This clonotype was detected many times. The gene calls are TRBV6-1 and TRBJ1-6; 8 bases agree with TRBD1. Germline assignment: CDR1 MNHNS and CDR2 SASEGT. Trimming at V came to 4 bases and at J to 10 bases, leaving 6 bases not matched to a gene. There are 14 residues in the CDR3. In nucleotides, the CDR3 is TGTGCCAGCAGTGGGACAGGGTTCGTGTCACCCCTCCACTTT. Amino acids: CASSGTGFVSPLHF.

The rearrangement links TRBV4-2 to TRBJ2-5; 9 bases agree with TRBD1. Germline V gives CDR1 LGHNA, CDR2 YNFKEQ. CDR3 length: 16 residues. After removal of 0 bases from V and 6 bases from J, the junction contained 8 bases not matched to a gene. CDR3 sequence reads: CASSQESPDRGKTQYF. CDR3 nucleotides: TGTGCCAGCAGCCAAGAATCTCCCGACAGGGGGAAGACCCAGTACTTC.

This clonotype came up many times. This chain uses TRBV27 with TRBJ1-1; 8 nucleotides align to TRBD1. V was pared by 9 bases and J by 1 base, with 4 bases of the junction left unmatched. The germline V gene encodes CDR1 MNHEY and CDR2 SMNVEV (reference sequence). The CDR3 sequence is 13 residues long. CDR3 sequence reads: CASPTGANTEAFF. The CDR3 region has the DNA TGTGCCAGTCCGACAGGGGCGAACACTGAAGCTTTCTTT.

This clonotype was observed at least ten times. V usage is TRBV7-6 and J usage is TRBJ1-1; 7 bases align to TRBD1. CDR1 is SGHVS and CDR2 is FNYEAQ in the germline V gene. This CDR3 spans 14 amino acids. With 5 bases clipped from V and 4 bases from J, the junction kept 7 bases outside the gene matches. The CDR3 spells CASSTEQGRTEAFF. The CDR3 bases are TGTGCCAGCAGCACGGAACAGGGGCGCACTGAAGCTTTCTTT.

This clonotype was seen repeatedly, ten times or more. CDR3 loop: CASRTSGLDTF. The DNA for the CDR3 is TGTGCCAGCAGGACCTCAGGGCTGGACACCTTC. The gene calls are TRBV2 and TRBJ1-2; maybe TRBD1 (5 bases). Trimming removed 6 bases from V and 12 bases from J, with 14 bases in between. From germline, CDR1 is SNHLY and CDR2 FYNNEI. The CDR3 contains 11 residues.

This clonotype has a count of ten or more. The rearrangement joins TRBV24-1 to TRBJ1-2; D is uncertain. CDR3 length equals 14 residues. CDR1 and CDR2 (germline): KGHDR, SFDVKD. The V end was cut by 5 bases, the J end by 0 bases, with 9 bases between. The CDR3 DNA reads TGTGCCACCAGTGGTCGCACTACTAACTATGGCTACACCTTC. Translated, it gives CATSGRTTNYGYTF.